This entry lists 20 T cell receptor beta chains sequenced from one sample in a study of blood T cell repertoires in COVID-19. The method was immunoSEQ multiplex PCR; TCRdb's version includes in-frame clones alone and lacks a portion of them. This table has roughly 280,000 clones, about 85% appearing once. What was sequenced was peripheral blood. Every receptor here comes from a man younger than 35 with active or convalescent COVID-19.

This clone was seen a few times. The CDR3 bases are TGTGCCAGCAGAATCGGGGAGGGATATGGCTACACCTTC. Translated, it gives CASRIGEGYGYTF. This chain joins TRBV6-5 and TRBJ1-2, with no clear D. V was pared by 6 bases and J by 5 bases, with 13 bases between. The CDR3 spans 13 residues. CDR1 is MNHEY and CDR2 is SVGAGI in the germline V gene.

The gene calls are TRBV7-9 and TRBJ1-1; tentative D call: TRBD1 (5 bases). CDR3 length: 16 residues. The germline V gene has CDR1 SEHNR and CDR2 FQNEAQ (reference sequence). V was cut by 4 bases and J by 4 bases, with 19 bases left in between. The CDR3 reads CASSSGFLRSATEAFF. The CDR3, as DNA: TGTGCCAGCAGCTCAGGGTTTCTTCGGTCGGCCACTGAAGCTTTCTTT.

The chain's CDR3 is CSADGGRVSNIQYF. In nucleotides, the CDR3 is TGCAGCGCCGACGGGGGGCGGGTTTCAAACATTCAGTACTTC. The chain carries TRBV29-1 and TRBJ2-4; the D gene is possibly TRBD2 (7 bases). Germline V gene sequence: CDR1 SQVTM, CDR2 ANQGSEA. Trimming took 7 bases from V and 6 from J, leaving 19 bases between them. The CDR3 spans 14 residues.

The rearrangement links TRBV10-3 to TRBJ2-7; no clear D. This CDR3 has 12 amino acids. Trimming pared 3 bases from V and 4 bases from J, leaving 7 bases between. The germline V gene has CDR1 ENHRY and CDR2 SYGVKD. This CDR3 reads CAISDQAYEQYF. The CDR3 coding sequence is TGTGCCATCAGTGATCAGGCTTACGAGCAGTACTTC.

This clone has just one count. The chain couples TRBV7-8 to TRBJ1-2, with 9 bases fitting TRBD1. CDR3 length: 13 amino acids. Germline V gene data show CDR1 as SGHVS and CDR2 as FQNEAQ. J gave up 8 bases and V 1 base, and 2 bases lay outside the gene matches. CDR3: CASSLGQGEGYTF. The CDR3 DNA reads as TGTGCCAGCAGCTTAGGACAGGGGGAGGGCTACACCTTC. Based on the CDR3 plus reference TRBV7-8 and TRBJ1-2, the full variable domain is GAGVSQSPRYKVAKRGQDVALRCDPISGHVSLFWYQQALGQGPEFLTYFQNEAQLDKSGLPSDRFFAERPEGSVSTLKIQRTQQEDSAVYLCASSLGQGEGYTFGSGTRLTVV.

The chain joins TRBV6-5 to TRBJ2-7; TRBD1 agrees at 7 bases. Germline V lookup: CDR1 MNHEY, CDR2 SVGAGI. Germline trimming cut 11 bases from V and 6 bases from J; bases unmatched to any gene: 13. There are 13 residues in the CDR3. The CDR3 sequence is CAVAGTALSEQYF. The CDR3, as DNA: TGTGCCGTTGCCGGGACAGCGTTGAGCGAGCAGTACTTC.

The chain uses TRBV25-1 and TRBJ1-2; TRBD1 matches 7 bases. CDR1 and CDR2 from the germline V gene are MGHDK and SYGVNS. The CDR3 runs to 15 residues. V was pared by 2 bases and J by 7 bases, with 10 bases of the junction left unmatched. CDR3: CASSEAGGQATGYTF. DNA of the CDR3: TGTGCCAGCAGTGAAGCGGGAGGACAGGCGACTGGCTACACCTTC.

The V and J genes are TRBV11-2 and TRBJ2-5, with D possibly matching TRBD1 (5 bases). CDR3 length: 16 residues. In germline, CDR1 is SGHAT, CDR2 FQNNGV. Trimming took 1 base from V and 6 from J, leaving 18 bases between them. The CDR3 nucleotides read TGTGCCAGCAGCTTAGTGACGGGTGGGGCGGTGAAGACCCAGTACTTC. It is translated as CASSLVTGGAVKTQYF.

V usage is TRBV11-2 and J usage is TRBJ2-5, with TRBD2 matching over 10 bases. The CDR3 loop spans 16 amino acids. V trimming: 1 base; J trimming: 4 bases; junction bases outside the gene matches: 6. Germline CDR1 is SGHAT and CDR2 is FQNNGV. The DNA for the CDR3 is TGTGCCAGCAGCTTAGTCCCTAGCGGGAGTAGAGAGACCCAGTACTTC. It is translated as CASSLVPSGSRETQYF.

CDR3: CAWGSHIQYF. CDR3 DNA sequence: TGTGCCTGGGGCTCCCACATTCAGTACTTC. The rearrangement uses TRBV30 and TRBJ2-4; D remains unclear. The CDR3 length is 10 residues. The germline V gene has CDR1 GTSNPN and CDR2 SVGIG (reference sequence). V was shortened by 5 bases and J by 8 bases, with 7 bases between the two germline ends. The variable domain in full, completed from reference TRBV30 and TRBJ2-4, reads SQTIHQWPATLVQPVGSPLSLECTVEGTSNPNLYWYRQAAGRGLQLLFYSVGIGQISSEVPQNLSASRPQDRQFILSSKKLLLSDSGFYLCAWGSHIQYFGAGTRLSVL.

The J gene is TRBJ2-1, the V gene TRBV24-1; possible D gene TRBD2, 5 bases. Germline CDR1 and CDR2: KGHDR and SFDVKD. Trimming took 6 bases from V and 4 from J, leaving 12 bases between them. The CDR3 contains 14 residues. The CDR3 loop reads CATSPTRDYNEQFF. CDR3 DNA sequence: TGTGCCACCAGTCCCACCCGGGATTACAATGAGCAGTTCTTC.

CDR3 amino acids: CASSFGGAGANVLTF. CDR3 bases: TGTGCCTCGTCCTTCGGGGGAGCTGGGGCCAACGTCCTGACTTTC. The genes are TRBV7-6 and TRBJ2-6, with TRBD2 as a possible D gene (6 bases). The CDR3 spans 15 residues. Germline values: CDR1 SGHVS, CDR2 FNYEAQ. V was trimmed by 11 bases and J by 2 bases, leaving 16 bases between them.

This chain connects TRBV18 to TRBJ1-2; weak D call: TRBD1 (6 bases). The ends were cut back, 4 bases at V and 6 bases at J, with 12 bases in the middle. CDR1 and CDR2 (germline): KGHSH, LQKENI. This CDR3 is 13 amino acids long. The CDR3 spells CASSQTGLDGYTF. The CDR3 DNA is TGTGCCAGCTCACAGACAGGACTTGATGGCTACACCTTC.

The genes are TRBV24-1 and TRBJ2-3; perhaps TRBD2 as D (6 bases). The length of the CDR3 is 16 residues. The germline gives CDR1 KGHDR, CDR2 SFDVKD. Trimming removed 3 bases at V and 3 bases at J, with 15 bases between. CDR3 sequence reads: CATSDRAGPGTDTQYF. The CDR3 nucleotides read TGTGCCACCAGTGATCGGGCGGGACCCGGGACAGATACGCAGTATTTT.

The chain carries TRBV28 and TRBJ2-3, with D perhaps TRBD2 (6 bases). The V end lost 2 bases, the J end lost 0 bases, and 12 bases lay between the germline ends. The CDR3 loop spans 16 amino acids. Germline CDR1 MDHEN, CDR2 SYDVKM. The CDR3 protein is CASSLTGGVSTDTQYF. In nucleotides, the CDR3 is TGTGCCAGCAGTTTAACGGGCGGGGTTAGCACAGATACGCAGTATTTT.

V gene TRBV5-1 combines with J gene TRBJ2-7, with 8 bases identical to TRBD2. In germline, CDR1 is SGHRS, CDR2 YFSETQ. The CDR3 has 16 amino acids. V lost 4 bases, J lost 1 base, and 10 bases stayed unmatched. The CDR3 nucleotides are TGCGCCAGCAGCCAGGATGTGGCGGGAGGTTCCTACGAGCAGTACTTC. Translated, it gives CASSQDVAGGSYEQYF.

The chain employs TRBV19 and TRBJ1-1; no reliable D call. This CDR3 contains 17 residues. Germline V CDR1 and CDR2: LNHDA, SQIVND (reference sequence). Trimming took 2 bases from V and 0 from J, leaving 16 bases between them. This CDR3 is CASSIYGSSTLNTEAFF. CDR3 in DNA: TGTGCCAGTAGTATATACGGGTCCAGTACCCTGAACACTGAAGCTTTCTTT. Using reference TRBV19 and TRBJ1-1 for the parts outside the CDR3, the full variable domain is DGGITQSPKYLFRKEGQNVTLSCEQNLNHDAMYWYRQDPGQGLRLIYYSQIVNDFQKGDIAEGYSVSREKKESFPLTVTSAQKNPTAFYLCASSIYGSSTLNTEAFFGQGTRLTVV.

This clone was seen a single time. V and J are TRBV2 and TRBJ2-5; D possibly corresponds to TRBD2 (6 bases). CDR1 SNHLY and CDR2 FYNNEI come from the germline V gene. This CDR3 is built from 15 residues. Trimming pared 3 bases from V and 4 bases from J, leaving 15 bases between. For the CDR3, the DNA is TGTGCCAGCAGTGATCAGGAACTAGCCCTAGAGACCCAGTACTTC. The encoded protein is CASSDQELALETQYF.

This clone has more than one count but fewer than ten. The chain recombines TRBV2 with TRBJ1-5, with a tentative D call TRBD1 (6 bases). Per germline, CDR1 SNHLY and CDR2 FYNNEI. V was pared by 4 bases and J by 6 bases, with 13 bases between. The CDR3 covers 14 residues. CDR3 region: CASSVQGVGQPQHF. The DNA of the CDR3 is TGTGCCAGCAGTGTACAGGGAGTCGGTCAGCCCCAGCATTTT. Full variable domain (missing parts from reference TRBV2 and TRBJ1-5): EPEVTQTPSHQVTQMGQEVILRCVPISNHLYFYWYRQILGQKVEFLVSFYNNEISEKSEIFDDQFSVERPDGSNFTLKIRSTKLEDSAMYFCASSVQGVGQPQHFGDGTRLSIL.

J is TRBJ1-6 and V is TRBV30; D remains ambiguous. Germline values: CDR1 GTSNPN, CDR2 SVGIG (reference sequence). The CDR3 is 13 amino acids. Trimming removed 4 bases from V and 3 bases from J, with 7 bases in between. The DNA of the CDR3 is TGTGCCTGGATCCGCGGCTATAATTCACCCCTCCACTTT. The encoded protein is CAWIRGYNSPLHF.